The 12 T cell receptor beta chains reported below all come from one sample, sequenced in a study of post-analysis software for immune sequencing data. The antigens of these receptors remain unknown. Unique molecular identifiers were present in the TCR beta cDNA libraries. Via MiXCR, TCRdb re-called the PCR reads, giving one row per CDR3 protein. The data contain about 560,000 distinct CDR3 sequences, about 44% of them seen just once; the ten biggest clones take up approximately 1.7%. Study observations and caveats: The five TRBV segments detected at higher frequency in patients than in controls included TRBV5-6, TRBV5-1 and TRBV20-1.

The sequenced sample consisted of blood. The receptors here all came from a girl aged 10 to 17 with multiple sclerosis.

This rearrangement joins TRBV6-6 to TRBJ2-1; the match to TRBD2 covers 7 bases. Per the germline V gene, CDR1 is MNHNY and CDR2 is SVGAGI (reference sequence). V trimming: 0 bases; J trimming: 7 bases; junction bases outside the gene matches: 3. The CDR3 runs 14 residues. DNA of the CDR3: TGTGCCAGCAGTTACTCGGGGAGGGAGAATGAGCAGTTCTTC. Amino acid sequence: CASSYSGRENEQFF.

CDR3 bases: TGTGCCAGCAGTCAGGAGACGGAGGCCCCTAGGTACGAGCAGTACTTC. It codes for CASSQETEAPRYEQYF. The chain recombines TRBV28 with TRBJ2-7; perhaps TRBD2 as D (5 bases). In germline, CDR1 is MDHEN, CDR2 SYDVKM. The V end was cut by 5 bases, the J end by 4 bases, with 21 bases between. The length of the CDR3 is 16 residues.

This rearrangement joins TRBV4-1 to TRBJ2-4, with 12 positions matching TRBD2. The DNA end favors TRBJ2-7, so the J call may be wrong. The length of the CDR3 is 15 residues. CDR1 is MGHRA and CDR2 is YSYEKL in the germline V gene. The CDR3 here is CASSHRLAGVYEQYF. CDR3 bases: TGCGCCAGCAGCCATCGACTAGCGGGAGTGTACGAGCAGTACTTC.

In this sample, this clonotype turned up a few times. The CDR3 DNA is TGCAGTGCTAGCGGACGAGGGATGTATAGCAATCAGCCCCAGCATTTT. Translated: CSASGRGMYSNQPQHF. The V gene is TRBV20-1, the J gene TRBJ1-5; D call uncertain. V was cut by 3 bases and J by 0 bases, with 15 bases left in between. Germline V gene data show CDR1 as DFQATT and CDR2 as SNEGSKA (reference sequence). This CDR3 region has 16 residues.

J is TRBJ2-7 and V is TRBV20-1; D might be TRBD2 (6 bases). The J call may be incorrect, as the DNA end agrees better with TRBJ2-5. Per germline, CDR1 DFQATT and CDR2 SNEGSKA (reference sequence). The CDR3 spans 15 residues. For the CDR3, the DNA is TGCAGTGCGGTGACTCCGGGAGAAGGAGTGGAGACCCAGTACTTC. As protein: CSAVTPGEGVETQYF.

The gene calls are TRBV6-4 and TRBJ1-1; D possibly corresponds to TRBD1 (5 bases). V was cut by 2 bases and J by 4 bases, with 11 bases left in between. The germline gives CDR1 MRHNA, CDR2 SNTAGT. CDR3 length equals 14 residues. Here the CDR3 reads CASSDGQGGTEAFF. In DNA form, the CDR3 reads TGTGCCAGCAGTGACGGGCAGGGCGGCACTGAAGCTTTCTTT.

The V call is TRBV12-3 or TRBV12-4, the J call TRBJ2-1; 11 nucleotides line up with TRBD1. V shed 4 bases, J shed 6 bases, and the junction held 8 bases outside the gene matches. The CDR3 length is 16 residues. The CDR3 protein is CASSSPRDRGTNEQFF. The CDR3 coding sequence is TGTGCCAGCAGTTCCCCCCGGGACAGGGGGACCAATGAGCAGTTCTTC.

The J gene is TRBJ1-1, the V gene TRBV20-1, with a possible D match to TRBD1 (6 bases). Trimming shortened V by 3 bases and J by 3 bases, and 17 bases separated the two germline ends. CDR3 length equals 15 residues. Germline CDR1 is DFQATT and CDR2 is SNEGSKA (reference sequence). The CDR3 DNA sequence: TGCAGTGCTAGTCCCTCGGGGACATCGTACACTGAAGCTTTCTTT. As protein: CSASPSGTSYTEAFF.

This clonotype has a handful of counts. The chain is built from TRBV13 and TRBJ2-7; 7 nucleotides line up with TRBD1. J gave up 2 bases and V 1 base, and 17 bases lay outside the gene matches. CDR3 length: 19 amino acids. Germline lookup yields CDR1 PRHDT and CDR2 FYEKMQ (reference sequence). CDR3 coding DNA: TGTGCCAGCAGCTTAGCGGGCCCTCGTAAGACAGGGAGTGCCTACGAGCAGTACTTC. Translation: CASSLAGPRKTGSAYEQYF.

A note on this clonotype: Sequence at one end of the junction differs from germline and may be a read error. The rearrangement links TRBV25-1 to TRBJ2-5, with D possibly being TRBD1 or TRBD2 (5 bases each). The length of the CDR3 is 17 residues. CDR1 and CDR2 from the germline V gene are MGHDK and SYGVNS. In DNA, the CDR3 is TGTGCCAGCAGTGTAGATGGGGACCGAATTTTCCAAGAGACCAAGTACTTC. Translation gives CASSVDGDRIFQETKYF.

V gene TRBV11-2 combines with J gene TRBJ1-2, with 9 positions matching TRBD1. The CDR3 loop spans 16 amino acids. From germline, CDR1 is SGHAT and CDR2 FQNNGV. The trim removed 3 bases at V and 7 bases at J, leaving 12 bases unmatched. This CDR3 is CASSLTDPGQGGGYTF. The CDR3 DNA sequence: TGTGCCAGCAGCTTGACGGATCCGGGACAGGGCGGTGGCTACACCTTC.

This clonotype was seen more than once but under ten times. CDR3 sequence: CSVGGSTEAFF. The CDR3 DNA reads TGCAGCGTTGGTGGTTCCACTGAAGCTTTCTTT. The genes are TRBV29-1 and TRBJ1-1; D unclear. With 4 bases removed from V and 4 bases from J, the gap between germline ends came to 7 bases. Germline CDR1 and CDR2: SQVTM and ANQGSEA. The CDR3 has 11 amino acids.